The rows below give T cell receptor beta chains drawn from one sample of a study of T cell responses to AZD1222 COVID-19 vaccine. TCRdb keeps only in-frame clones here, not all; method: immunoSEQ multiplex PCR. In the table there are about 140,000 clones, about 94% of which are singletons. The sequences come from peripheral blood, collected on day 0 of AZD1222 vaccination. The receptor set was obtained from an adult in good health. Both conserved end residues are part of each CDR3. D genes are given only for firm matches. Size tells how often a clone was seen (once, few, many) or the class of an expanded clone, and some rows leave it out.

TRBJ1-6 TRBV6-5 . once CASRDGFNSPLHF TGTGCCAGCAGGGACGGATTTAATTCACCCCTCCACTTT
TRBJ2-7 TRBV19 . . CASSIGAGGGYEQYF TGTGCCAGTAGTATCGGGGCAGGGGGAGGATACGAGCAGTACTTC
TRBJ2-3 TRBV7-6 . few CASSLAGGVGTDTQYF TGTGCCAGCAGCTTAGCTGGCGGAGTGGGGACAGATACGCAGTATTTT
TRBJ2-7 TRBV4-2 . . CASSQEDEQYF TGTGCCAGCAGCCAAGAGGACGAGCAGTACTTC
TRBJ2-7 TRBV19 TRBD2 once CASSVGTSGFGYEQYF TGTGCCAGTAGTGTGGGGACTAGCGGGTTCGGATACGAGCAGTACTTC
TRBJ2-4 TRBV6-5 . . CASSYGLRGENIQYF TGTGCCAGCAGTTACGGATTGAGGGGGGAAAACATTCAGTACTTC
TRBJ2-1 TRBV5-1 . . CASSLDSLVDEQFF TGCGCCAGCAGCTTGGACAGTTTGGTCGATGAGCAGTTCTTC
TRBJ1-3 TRBV14 . . CASSQDRTLGNTIYF TGTGCCAGCAGCCAAGACCGGACACTAGGAAACACCATATATTTT
TRBJ1-1 TRBV2 . . CASSDNPGVGTEAFF TGTGCCAGCAGTGATAACCCAGGGGTTGGCACTGAAGCTTTCTTT
TRBJ2-1 TRBV29-1 . . CSVEHSQSSYNEQFF TGCAGCGTTGAACACTCCCAGAGCTCCTACAATGAGCAGTTCTTC
TRBJ2-2 TRBV9 . . CASAGSITGELFF TGTGCCAGCGCCGGGAGTATCACCGGGGAGCTGTTTTTT
TRBJ1-3 TRBV3-1/TRBV3-2 . . CASSQGDRGGSGNTIYF TGTGCCAGCAGCCAAGGGGATCGGGGGGGCTCTGGAAACACCATATATTTT
TRBJ1-2 TRBV5-6 . . CASSLEARTYGYTF TGTGCCAGCAGCTTGGAGGCAAGGACCTATGGCTACACCTTC
TRBJ1-2 TRBV25-1 . . CASSEYGEGRYTF TGTGCCAGCAGTGAATATGGGGAGGGGCGCTACACCTTC
TRBJ2-2 TRBV11-2 . . CASRTDAGELFF TGTGCCAGCCGGACAGATGCCGGGGAGCTGTTTTTT
TRBJ1-2 TRBV30 . . CAWWDQANYGYTF TGTGCCTGGTGGGACCAGGCCAACTATGGCTACACCTTC
TRBJ1-6 TRBV27 TRBD1 . CASSPGQGHSPLHF TGTGCCAGCAGTCCGGGACAGGGGCATTCACCCCTCCACTTT
TRBJ2-6 TRBV27 . . CASSRQGTGANVLTF TGTGCCAGCAGTCGCCAGGGTACTGGGGCCAACGTCCTGACTTTC
TRBJ2-1 TRBV12-2 . . CASRLAKRLAGVVEQFF TGTGCAAGTCGCTTAGCGAAACGTCTAGCGGGAGTGGTTGAGCAGTTCTTC
TRBJ2-7 TRBV2 . . CASKLTFASYEQYF TGTGCCAGCAAGTTGACTTTCGCTTCCTACGAGCAGTACTTC
TRBJ1-2 TRBV19 . . CASSIDPFSPNYGYTF TGTGCCAGTAGTATAGACCCGTTCAGTCCTAACTATGGCTACACCTTC
TRBJ1-1 TRBV5-1 . . CASSLQPRNTEAFF TGCGCCAGCAGCTTGCAGCCAAGAAACACTGAAGCTTTCTTT
TRBJ2-2 TRBV3-1/TRBV3-2 TRBD2 . CASSQDPGGLDTGELFF TGTGCCAGCAGCCAAGATCCGGGAGGATTGGACACCGGGGAGCTGTTTTTT
TRBJ2-5 TRBV7-9 . . CASSLMAETNVETQYF TGTGCCAGCAGCTTAATGGCAGAAACTAATGTGGAGACCCAGTACTTC
TRBJ1-4 TRBV19 . . CASSIARASNEKLFF TGTGCCAGTAGTATAGCCCGGGCCTCTAATGAAAAACTGTTTTTT
TRBJ2-3 TRBV4-1 . once CASSQRGADSTDTQYF TGCGCCAGCAGCCAAAGGGGGGCTGATAGCACAGATACGCAGTATTTT
TRBJ2-7 TRBV4-1 . . CASSQDPRDLSYEQYF TGCGCCAGCAGCCAAGATCCCCGGGACTTATCCTACGAGCAGTACTTC
TRBJ1-5 TRBV6-2/TRBV6-3 . . CASSYEAPLPYQPQHF TGTGCCAGCAGTTACGAGGCTCCATTGCCCTATCAGCCCCAGCATTTT
TRBJ2-1 TRBV6-6 TRBD2 . CASSLTSGRWEQFF TGTGCCAGCAGCTTGACTAGCGGGAGATGGGAGCAGTTCTTC
TRBJ1-1 TRBV6-5 . . CASSKQGVTEAFF TGTGCCAGCAGTAAACAGGGTGTCACTGAAGCTTTCTTT
TRBJ1-4 TRBV3-1/TRBV3-2 . once CASSQDAGSEKLFF TGTGCCAGCAGCCAAGACGCGGGAAGCGAAAAACTGTTTTTT
TRBJ2-6 TRBV27 . once CASGDRISGANVLTF TGTGCCAGCGGCGACAGGATCTCTGGGGCCAACGTCCTGACTTTC
TRBJ1-1 TRBV6-1 . . CASSEAVREGNTEAFF TGTGCCAGCAGTGAAGCGGTAAGGGAGGGGAACACTGAAGCTTTCTTT
TRBJ1-5 TRBV7-8 . . CASSLVRGAGRQPQHF TGTGCCAGCAGCCTAGTTCGGGGGGCAGGGCGTCAGCCCCAGCATTTT
TRBJ2-7 TRBV7-2 . . CASSLGWTAYEQYF TGTGCCAGCAGCTTAGGTTGGACGGCCTACGAGCAGTACTTC
TRBJ1-2 TRBV12-3/TRBV12-4 TRBD1 . CASSPTGGGGYTF TGTGCCAGCAGCCCCACAGGGGGGGGTGGCTACACCTTC
TRBJ1-5 TRBV29-1 TRBD1 once CSVWTGINQPQHF TGCAGCGTTTGGACAGGGATCAATCAGCCCCAGCATTTT
TRBJ1-2 TRBV29-1 . . CSVEGPNYGYTF TGCAGCGTTGAAGGGCCAAACTATGGCTACACCTTC
TRBJ2-3 TRBV5-1 . . CASSIEDTQYF TGCGCCAGCAGCATTGAAGATACGCAGTATTTT
TRBJ1-5 TRBV18 . . CASSPTGDQPQHF TGTGCCAGCTCACCCACCGGCGATCAGCCCCAGCATTTT
TRBJ1-3 TRBV5-4 TRBD1 once CASSPGTGTGNTIYF TGTGCCAGCAGCCCCGGGACAGGGACTGGAAACACCATATATTTT
TRBJ2-2 TRBV7-3 TRBD1 . CASSRDRENTGELFF TGTGCCAGCAGCCGCGACAGGGAGAACACCGGGGAGCTGTTTTTT
TRBJ2-1 TRBV5-4 . . CASSLEGSLSYNEQFF TGTGCCAGCAGCTTGGAGGGGAGCCTCTCCTACAATGAGCAGTTCTTC
TRBJ1-1 TRBV14 . . CASSHLSGENTEAFF TGTGCCAGCAGCCACTTGTCGGGGGAGAACACTGAAGCTTTCTTT
TRBJ2-1 TRBV30 . . CAWTLRSSSYNEQFF TGTGCCTGGACTCTGCGGTCGAGCTCCTACAATGAGCAGTTCTTC
TRBJ1-1 TRBV10-3 TRBD1 . CAISPRTGNTEAFF TGTGCCATCAGTCCTCGGACAGGGAATACTGAAGCTTTCTTT
TRBJ1-3 TRBV10-3 . . CAIRGTGNTIYF TGTGCCATCAGGGGAACTGGAAACACCATATATTTT
TRBJ2-7 TRBV19 TRBD2 . CASSIKDVVAGVGYEQYF TGTGCCAGTAGTATTAAAGACGTCGTGGCGGGAGTTGGGTACGAGCAGTACTTC
TRBJ1-6 TRBV5-4 . once CASSLEGENSPLHF TGTGCCAGCAGCTTGGAAGGGGAAAATTCACCCCTCCACTTT
TRBJ2-7 TRBV19 . few CASSTGVSYEQYF TGTGCCAGTAGTACGGGAGTTTCCTACGAGCAGTACTTC
TRBJ1-5 TRBV27 . . CASSLAGYGQPQHF TGTGCCAGCAGTTTAGCGGGGTACGGTCAGCCCCAGCATTTT
TRBJ1-5 TRBV23-1 TRBD1 . CASRTLFAGTGPSNQPQHF TGCGCCAGCCGAACATTATTTGCCGGGACAGGGCCTAGCAATCAGCCCCAGCATTTT